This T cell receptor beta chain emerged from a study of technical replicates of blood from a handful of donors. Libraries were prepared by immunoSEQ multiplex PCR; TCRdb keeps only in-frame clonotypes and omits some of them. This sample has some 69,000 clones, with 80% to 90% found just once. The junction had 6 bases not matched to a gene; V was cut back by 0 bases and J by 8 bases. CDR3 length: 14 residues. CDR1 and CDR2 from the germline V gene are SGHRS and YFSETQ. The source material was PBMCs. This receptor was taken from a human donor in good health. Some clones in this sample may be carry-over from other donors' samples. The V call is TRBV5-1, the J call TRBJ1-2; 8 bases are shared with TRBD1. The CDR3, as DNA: TGCGCCAGCAGCTTGGGACAGGGGTTCTGGGGCTACACCTTC. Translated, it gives CASSLGQGFWGYTF. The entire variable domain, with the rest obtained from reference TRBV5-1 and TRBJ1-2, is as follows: KAGVTQTPRYLIKTRGQQVTLSCSPISGHRSVSWYQQTPGQGLQFLFEYFSETQRNKGNFPGRFSGRQFSNSRSEMNVSTLELGDSALYLCASSLGQGFWGYTFGSGTRLTVV.